A single sample is the source of the 25 T cell receptor beta chains below, sequenced in a study of T cells after posttransplantation cyclophosphamide. This table comes from immunoSEQ multiplex PCR, and its TCRdb copy is limited to in-frame clones, with some not included. The table lists some 53,000 clones, about 86% of them singletons. The sample taken for sequencing was PBMCs. The source of these receptors is a man aged 25 to 40 with a blood cancer, CMV-positive, and with a related stem cell donor.

This clone was seen a few times. The chain carries TRBV6-5 and TRBJ2-2, with no clear D. V lost 4 bases, J lost 5 bases, and 2 bases lay in between. CDR1 MNHEY and CDR2 SVGAGI come from the germline V gene. The length of the CDR3 is 11 residues. CDR3: CASSSTGELFF. The CDR3 region has the DNA TGTGCCAGCAGTTCGACCGGGGAGCTGTTTTTT.

This clone came up once. The chain carries TRBV6-5 and TRBJ1-5; tentative D call: TRBD1 (6 bases). CDR1 and CDR2 from the germline V gene are MNHEY and SVGAGI. The CDR3 length is 13 residues. Trimming removed 6 bases at V and 4 bases at J, with 10 bases between. This chain's CDR3 is CASRVTGNQPQHF. The CDR3 DNA sequence: TGTGCCAGCAGGGTTACAGGGAATCAGCCCCAGCATTTT.

This chain uses TRBV5-4 with TRBJ1-1, with TRBD1 matching over 7 bases. The germline V gene encodes CDR1 SGHNT and CDR2 YYREEE (reference sequence). The CDR3 is made up of 15 amino acids. V was clipped by 5 bases and J by 4 bases; unmatched bases: 11. The chain's CDR3 is CASSPARGPGTEAFF. CDR3 nucleotides: TGTGCCAGCAGTCCGGCGAGGGGGCCTGGCACTGAAGCTTTCTTT.

Here the CDR3 DNA reads TGTGCCAGCAGTCTACAGGGCGCGGGCGGGGAGCTGTTTTTT. Translating gives CASSLQGAGGELFF. The rearrangement joins TRBV6-5 to TRBJ2-2; D perhaps matches TRBD1 (6 bases). CDR1 and CDR2 (germline): MNHEY, SVGAGI. The CDR3 runs 14 residues. V lost 5 bases and J lost 7, with 14 bases in between.

This clone came up a few times. The chain uses TRBV9 and TRBJ1-2; D gene uncertain. The CDR3 loop spans 12 amino acids. Germline V gene sequence: CDR1 SGDLS, CDR2 YYNGEE. The V and J ends lost 4 bases and 4 bases respectively, with 8 bases between them. The CDR3: CASSRSAYGYTF. DNA of the CDR3: TGTGCCAGCAGCCGTAGCGCCTATGGCTACACCTTC. The entire variable domain, with the rest obtained from reference TRBV9 and TRBJ1-2, is as follows: DSGVTQTPKHLITATGQRVTLRCSPRSGDLSVYWYQQSLDQGLQFLIQYYNGEERAKGNILERFSAQQFPDLHSELNLSSLELGDSALYFCASSRSAYGYTFGSGTRLTVV.

V is TRBV18 and J is TRBJ1-2; tentatively, D is TRBD1 (5 bases). CDR1 KGHSH and CDR2 LQKENI come from the germline V gene. The CDR3 is made up of 14 amino acids. V was clipped by 3 bases and J by 6 bases, with 14 bases between them. In nucleotides, the CDR3 is TGTGCCAGCTCACCCGTAGGGGCCGCGGATGGCTACACCTTC. Translation gives CASSPVGAADGYTF.

The V gene is TRBV7-3, the J gene TRBJ2-1, with TRBD2 matching over 11 bases. From germline, CDR1 is SGHTA and CDR2 FQGTGA. The V segment lost 5 bases and the J segment 1 base; nucleotides outside the gene matches: 16. The CDR3 consists of 20 residues. The DNA of the CDR3 is TGTGCCAGCAGCCCGGGCTCCTTACTAGCGGGAGCCGGATCCTACAATGAGCAGTTCTTC. This codes for CASSPGSLLAGAGSYNEQFF.

This clone is a singleton in its sample. This sequence joins TRBV29-1 and TRBJ2-2; 14 bases match TRBD2. The CDR3 is 15 amino acids. From germline, CDR1 is SQVTM and CDR2 ANQGSEA. Trimming cost V 5 bases and J 6 bases; bases outside gene matches: 5. CDR3 bases: TGCAGCGTTAAGACTAGCGGGAGGGTTTCCGGGGAGCTGTTTTTT. Its translation is CSVKTSGRVSGELFF.

The CDR3 loop is CASSLRAGARTDTQYF. DNA for the CDR3: TGTGCCAGCAGCTTACGAGCGGGAGCAAGAACAGATACGCAGTATTTT. J is TRBJ2-3 and V is TRBV11-2, with TRBD2 matching over 8 bases. The germline gives CDR1 SGHAT, CDR2 FQNNGV. V lost 2 bases, J lost 3 bases, and 7 bases stayed unmatched. CDR3 length equals 16 residues.

The chain has TRBV30 and TRBJ2-7; TRBD1 matches at 9 bases. The CDR3 loop spans 13 amino acids. Germline CDR1 GTSNPN, CDR2 SVGIG (reference sequence). J was trimmed by 2 bases and V by 4 bases; bases with no gene match: 3. CDR3 region: CAWKQGAPYEQYF. The DNA of the CDR3 is TGTGCCTGGAAACAGGGGGCACCCTACGAGCAGTACTTC. The full variable domain, with the rest looked up from reference TRBV30 and TRBJ2-7, is SQTIHQWPATLVQPVGSPLSLECTVEGTSNPNLYWYRQAAGRGLQLLFYSVGIGQISSEVPQNLSASRPQDRQFILSSKKLLLSDSGFYLCAWKQGAPYEQYFGPGTRLTVT.

This rearrangement joins TRBV5-1 to TRBJ2-5; 7 positions match TRBD1. This CDR3 is built from 16 residues. The junction had 10 bases not matched to a gene; V was cut back by 0 bases and J by 5 bases. Germline V lookup: CDR1 SGHRS, CDR2 YFSETQ. CDR3 sequence: CASSLGIDRVVETQYF. DNA of the CDR3: TGCGCCAGCAGCTTGGGAATTGACAGGGTGGTGGAGACCCAGTACTTC. Variable domain in full (rest from reference TRBV5-1 and TRBJ2-5): KAGVTQTPRYLIKTRGQQVTLSCSPISGHRSVSWYQQTPGQGLQFLFEYFSETQRNKGNFPGRFSGRQFSNSRSEMNVSTLELGDSALYLCASSLGIDRVVETQYFGPGTRLLVL.

CDR3 sequence (DNA): TGTGCCAGCAGTTACTCTGGGGACAGAAAGACCCAGTACTTC. The encoded protein is CASSYSGDRKTQYF. This chain connects TRBV6-6 to TRBJ2-5, with 7 bases matching TRBD1. The CDR3 runs to 14 residues. The germline gives CDR1 MNHNY, CDR2 SVGAGI (reference sequence). J was trimmed by 6 bases and V by 0 bases; bases with no gene match: 4.

J is TRBJ2-7 and V is TRBV7-9; 7 bases line up with TRBD1. V shed 2 bases, J shed 2 bases, and the junction held 6 bases outside the gene matches. CDR1 and CDR2 from the germline V gene are SEHNR and FQNEAQ (reference sequence). The CDR3 sequence is 15 residues long. In DNA form, the CDR3 reads TGTGCCAGCAGCTTACTAGGGGGCCGGGCCTACGAGCAGTACTTC. It encodes CASSLLGGRAYEQYF.

This clone was seen just once. The chain employs TRBV5-1 and TRBJ2-7; D perhaps matches TRBD2 (5 bases). CDR1 is SGHRS, CDR2 YFSETQ, per germline. The V end lost 4 bases, the J end lost 7 bases, and 21 bases lay between the germline ends. This CDR3 has 15 residues. For the CDR3, the DNA is TGCGCCAGCAGCACGGAGGCCTTTGCTACGAGGGAGCAGTACTTC. It codes for CASSTEAFATREQYF.

The chain combines TRBV10-2 with TRBJ1-1; 7 bases line up with TRBD1. Germline trimming cut 8 bases from V and 0 bases from J; bases unmatched to any gene: 3. Looked up from germline, CDR1 is WSHSY and CDR2 is SAAADI. This CDR3 comprises 13 residues. The CDR3 coding sequence is TGCGCCAGCCGACAGGGCGTGAACACTGAAGCTTTCTTT. This gives the protein CASRQGVNTEAFF.

This sequence joins TRBV7-2 and TRBJ1-1, with D tentatively TRBD1 (5 bases). V lost 4 bases to trimming and J lost 0 bases, with 15 bases between them. The CDR3 loop spans 16 amino acids. The germline V gene encodes CDR1 SGHTA and CDR2 FQGNSA. The CDR3 here is CASSSPPRGMNTEAFF. The CDR3 nucleotides are TGTGCCAGCAGCTCCCCACCGCGGGGGATGAACACTGAAGCTTTCTTT.

The J gene is TRBJ2-3, the V gene TRBV11-2; TRBD2 matches 12 bases. CDR1 is SGHAT and CDR2 is FQNNGV in the germline V gene. This CDR3 contains 16 residues. V lost 5 bases and J lost 5; bases outside the gene matches: 8. The CDR3 DNA reads as TGTGCCAGCAGCGACCCTAGCGGGAGGGTACGAGATACGCAGTATTTT. It translates to CASSDPSGRVRDTQYF. The full variable domain, completed using reference TRBV11-2 and TRBJ2-3, is EAGVAQSPRYKIIEKRQSVAFWCNPISGHATLYWYQQILGQGPKLLIQFQNNGVVDDSQLPKDRFSAERLKGVDSTLKIQPAKLEDSAVYLCASSDPSGRVRDTQYFGPGTRLTVL.

The J gene is TRBJ2-3, the V gene TRBV7-8; 8 bases line up with TRBD2. CDR1 and CDR2 from the germline V gene are SGHVS and FQNEAQ. V was clipped by 1 base and J by 0 bases; unmatched bases: 3. This CDR3 has 16 residues. The CDR3 region is CASSLDAGGSTDTQYF. Written as DNA, the CDR3 is TGTGCCAGCAGCTTAGACGCGGGGGGAAGCACAGATACGCAGTATTTT.

The chain uses TRBV15 and TRBJ2-2, with D possibly being TRBD1 (7 bases). The germline V gene has CDR1 LNHNV and CDR2 YYDKDF (reference sequence). The CDR3 is 17 residues long. Deletions cut 1 base from V and 3 bases from J, with 15 bases between. CDR3 sequence (DNA): TGTGCCACCAGCAGAGCCCCGCAGGGGGGAGACACCGGGGAGCTGTTTTTT. It codes for CATSRAPQGGDTGELFF.

This chain connects TRBV28 to TRBJ2-3; D is perhaps TRBD2 (5 bases). This CDR3 has 12 residues. CDR1 is MDHEN, CDR2 SYDVKM, per germline. The V end was cut by 3 bases, the J end by 7 bases, with 8 bases between. The CDR3 DNA sequence: TGTGCCAGCAGTTTGGGAGTACATACGCAGTATTTT. Translating gives CASSLGVHTQYF.

This clone came up once. The genes are TRBV6-5 and TRBJ2-7; a possible D gene is TRBD2 (5 bases). Trimming removed 0 bases from V and 5 bases from J, with 14 bases in between. The germline V gene encodes CDR1 MNHEY and CDR2 SVGAGI. The CDR3 extends over 15 amino acids. The CDR3 coding sequence is TGTGCCAGCAGTTACTCGAGGCCGGGAAGGGACGAGCAGTACTTC. Translating gives CASSYSRPGRDEQYF.

The chain carries TRBV4-1 and TRBJ2-7; TRBD1 matches at 9 bases. Germline CDR1 MGHRA, CDR2 YSYEKL. With V trimmed by 1 base and J by 3 bases, 4 bases remained unmatched. The CDR3 loop spans 15 amino acids. CDR3 bases: TGCGCCAGCAGCCAAGTATTGGGACAGGGCTACGAGCAGTACTTC. As protein: CASSQVLGQGYEQYF.

The chain employs TRBV7-9 and TRBJ2-7, with 8 bases matching TRBD2. The CDR3 loop spans 15 amino acids. Trimming at V came to 4 bases and at J to 3 bases, leaving 8 bases not matched to a gene. Germline V lookup: CDR1 SEHNR, CDR2 FQNEAQ (reference sequence). CDR3 protein: CASSSTGTRFYEQYF. CDR3 sequence (DNA): TGTGCCAGCAGCTCGACCGGGACTAGGTTCTACGAGCAGTACTTC.

This clone showed up just a few times. J is TRBJ2-2 and V is TRBV10-3; D ambiguous. Germline V CDR1 and CDR2: ENHRY, SYGVKD. The CDR3 consists of 16 residues. V was clipped by 8 bases and J by 0 bases, with 16 bases between them. The DNA for the CDR3 is TGTGCCATCCCACGGAGTGGCGGAACGAACACCGGGGAGCTGTTTTTT. Its protein product is CAIPRSGGTNTGELFF.

This CDR3 is CASSLTGSQETQYF. In DNA, the CDR3 is TGTGCCAGCAGCTTAACTGGGAGTCAAGAGACCCAGTACTTC. This chain links TRBV7-3 with TRBJ2-5; D is perhaps TRBD2 (5 bases). Per the germline V gene, CDR1 is SGHTA and CDR2 is FQGTGA. This CDR3 spans 14 amino acids. Trimming took off 0 bases at V and 2 bases at J, with 7 bases between the two ends.